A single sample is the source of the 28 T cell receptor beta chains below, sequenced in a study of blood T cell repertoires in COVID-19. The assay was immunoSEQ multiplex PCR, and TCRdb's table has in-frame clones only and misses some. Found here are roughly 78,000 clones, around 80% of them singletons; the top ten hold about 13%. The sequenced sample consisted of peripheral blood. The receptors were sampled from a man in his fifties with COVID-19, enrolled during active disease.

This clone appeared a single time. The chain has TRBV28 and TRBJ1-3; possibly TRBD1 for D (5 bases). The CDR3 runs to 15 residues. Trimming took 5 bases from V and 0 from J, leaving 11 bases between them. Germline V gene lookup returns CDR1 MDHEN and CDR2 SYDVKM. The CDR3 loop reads CASSQTVPSGNTIYF. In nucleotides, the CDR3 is TGTGCCAGCAGTCAGACAGTTCCCTCTGGAAACACCATATATTTT.

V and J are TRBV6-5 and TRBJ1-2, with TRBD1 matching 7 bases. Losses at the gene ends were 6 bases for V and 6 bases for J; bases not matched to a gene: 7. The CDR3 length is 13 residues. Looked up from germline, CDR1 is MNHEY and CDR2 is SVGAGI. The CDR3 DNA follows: TGTGCCAGCAGGTCCGGGACAGTGAATGGCTACACCTTC. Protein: CASRSGTVNGYTF.

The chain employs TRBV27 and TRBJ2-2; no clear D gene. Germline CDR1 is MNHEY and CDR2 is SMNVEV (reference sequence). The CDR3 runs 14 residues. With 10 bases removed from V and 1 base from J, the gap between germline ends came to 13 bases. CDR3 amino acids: CANRSTGNTGELFF. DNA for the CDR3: TGTGCCAACCGTAGCACGGGGAACACCGGGGAGCTGTTTTTT.

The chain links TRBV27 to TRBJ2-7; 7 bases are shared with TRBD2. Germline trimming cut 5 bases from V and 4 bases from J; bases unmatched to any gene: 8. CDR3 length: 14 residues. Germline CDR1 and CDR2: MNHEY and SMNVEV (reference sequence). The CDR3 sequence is CASSPWGGPYEQYF. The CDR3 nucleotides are TGTGCCAGCAGTCCCTGGGGAGGGCCTTACGAGCAGTACTTC.

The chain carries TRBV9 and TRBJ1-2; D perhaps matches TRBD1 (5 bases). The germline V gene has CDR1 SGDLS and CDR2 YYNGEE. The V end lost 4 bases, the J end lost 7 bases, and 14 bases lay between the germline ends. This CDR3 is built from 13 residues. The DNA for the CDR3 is TGTGCCAGCAGCCCATTGGCAGGGCTTGGCTACACCTTC. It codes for CASSPLAGLGYTF.

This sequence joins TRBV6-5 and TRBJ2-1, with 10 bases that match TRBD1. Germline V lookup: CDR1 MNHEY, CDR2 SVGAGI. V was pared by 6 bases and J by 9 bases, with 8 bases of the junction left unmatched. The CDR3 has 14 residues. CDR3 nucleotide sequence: TGTGCCAGCAGGACCGGGACAGGGGTTGGTGAGCAGTTCTTC. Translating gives CASRTGTGVGEQFF.

DNA of the CDR3: TGTGCCAGCAGCGCTTCAGGGCGATACTATGGCTACACCTTC. As protein: CASSASGRYYGYTF. The chain combines TRBV7-9 with TRBJ1-2, with D maybe TRBD1 (5 bases). Trimming removed 5 bases at V and 3 bases at J, with 13 bases between. Germline loops: CDR1 SEHNR, CDR2 FQNEAQ (reference sequence). The CDR3 contains 14 residues.

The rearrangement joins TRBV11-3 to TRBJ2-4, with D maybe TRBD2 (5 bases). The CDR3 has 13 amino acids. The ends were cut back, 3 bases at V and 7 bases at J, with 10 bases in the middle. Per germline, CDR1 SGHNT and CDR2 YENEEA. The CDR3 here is CASSLGVGNIQYF. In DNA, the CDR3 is TGTGCCAGCAGCTTGGGAGTCGGGAACATTCAGTACTTC. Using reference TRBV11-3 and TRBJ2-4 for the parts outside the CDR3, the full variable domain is EAGVVQSPRYKIIEKKQPVAFWCNPISGHNTLYWYLQNLGQGPELLIRYENEEAVDDSQLPKDRFSAERLKGVDSTLKIQPAELGDSAVYLCASSLGVGNIQYFGAGTRLSVL.

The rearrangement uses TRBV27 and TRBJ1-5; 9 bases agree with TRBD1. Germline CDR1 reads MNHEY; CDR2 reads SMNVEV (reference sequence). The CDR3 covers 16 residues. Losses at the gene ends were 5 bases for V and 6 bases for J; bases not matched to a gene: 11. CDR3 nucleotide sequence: TGTGCCAGCAGTCCGCCTGTGACAGGGGGGGGTCAGCCCCAGCATTTT. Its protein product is CASSPPVTGGGQPQHF.

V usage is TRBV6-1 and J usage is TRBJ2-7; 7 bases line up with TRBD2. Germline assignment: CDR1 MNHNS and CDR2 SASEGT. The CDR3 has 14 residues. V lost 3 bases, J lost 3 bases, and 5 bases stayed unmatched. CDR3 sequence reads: CASSDNSGIYEQYF. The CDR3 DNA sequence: TGTGCCAGCAGTGATAACAGCGGGATCTACGAGCAGTACTTC.

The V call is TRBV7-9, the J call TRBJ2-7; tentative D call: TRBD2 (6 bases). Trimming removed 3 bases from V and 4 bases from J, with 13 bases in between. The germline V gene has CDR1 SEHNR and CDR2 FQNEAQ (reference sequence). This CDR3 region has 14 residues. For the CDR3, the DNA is TGTGCCAGCAGCTTGGACGGAGGGATGTACGAGCAGTACTTC. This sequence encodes CASSLDGGMYEQYF.

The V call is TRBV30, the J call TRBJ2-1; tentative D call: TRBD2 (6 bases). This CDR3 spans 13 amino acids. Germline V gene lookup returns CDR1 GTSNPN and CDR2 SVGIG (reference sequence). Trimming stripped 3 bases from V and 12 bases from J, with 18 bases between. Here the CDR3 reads CAWRTDLGGGQFF. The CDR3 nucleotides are TGTGCCTGGAGAACTGACCTGGGAGGTGGGCAGTTCTTC. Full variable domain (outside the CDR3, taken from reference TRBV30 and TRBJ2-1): SQTIHQWPATLVQPVGSPLSLECTVEGTSNPNLYWYRQAAGRGLQLLFYSVGIGQISSEVPQNLSASRPQDRQFILSSKKLLLSDSGFYLCAWRTDLGGGQFFGPGTRLTVL.

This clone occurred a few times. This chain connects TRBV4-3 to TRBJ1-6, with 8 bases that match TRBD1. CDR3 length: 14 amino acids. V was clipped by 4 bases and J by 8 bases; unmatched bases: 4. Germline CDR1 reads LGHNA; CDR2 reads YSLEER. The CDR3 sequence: CASSRDRSDSPLHF. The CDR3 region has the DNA TGCGCCAGCAGCCGGGACAGGTCGGATTCACCCCTCCACTTT.

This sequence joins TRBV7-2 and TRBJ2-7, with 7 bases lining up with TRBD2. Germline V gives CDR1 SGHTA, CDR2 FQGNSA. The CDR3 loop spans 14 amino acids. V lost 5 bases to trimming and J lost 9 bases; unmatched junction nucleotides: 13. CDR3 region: CASSRDPTPGGQYF. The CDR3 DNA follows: TGTGCCAGCAGCCGCGATCCAACCCCGGGGGGGCAGTACTTC.

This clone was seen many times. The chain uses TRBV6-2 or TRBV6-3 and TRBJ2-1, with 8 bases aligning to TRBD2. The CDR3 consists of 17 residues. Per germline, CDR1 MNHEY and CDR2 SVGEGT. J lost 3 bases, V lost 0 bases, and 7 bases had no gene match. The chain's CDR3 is CASSYSPGSGIYNEQFF. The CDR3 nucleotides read TGTGCCAGCAGTTACTCCCCGGGTAGCGGGATCTACAATGAGCAGTTCTTC.

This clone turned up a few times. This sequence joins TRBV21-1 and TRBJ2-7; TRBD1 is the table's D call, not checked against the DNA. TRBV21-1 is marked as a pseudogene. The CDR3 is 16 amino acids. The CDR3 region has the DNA TGTGCCAGCAGCAACGGGCGAAAGGACAACTCCTACGAGCAGTACTTC. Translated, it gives CASSNGRKDNSYEQYF.

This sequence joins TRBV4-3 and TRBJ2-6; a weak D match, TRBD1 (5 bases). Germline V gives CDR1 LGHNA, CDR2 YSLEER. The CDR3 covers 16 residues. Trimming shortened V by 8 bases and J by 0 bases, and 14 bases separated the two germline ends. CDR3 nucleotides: TGCGCCAGCTCAAGGGGATCAAGCTCTGGGGCCAACGTCCTGACTTTC. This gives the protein CASSRGSSSGANVLTF.

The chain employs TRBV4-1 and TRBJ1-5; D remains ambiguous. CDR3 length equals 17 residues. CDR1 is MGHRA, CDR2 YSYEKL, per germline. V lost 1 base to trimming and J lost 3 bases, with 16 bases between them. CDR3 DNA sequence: TGCGCCAGCAGCCAAGGGGAGGTTCCCCCAAACAATCAGCCCCAGCATTTT. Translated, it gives CASSQGEVPPNNQPQHF.

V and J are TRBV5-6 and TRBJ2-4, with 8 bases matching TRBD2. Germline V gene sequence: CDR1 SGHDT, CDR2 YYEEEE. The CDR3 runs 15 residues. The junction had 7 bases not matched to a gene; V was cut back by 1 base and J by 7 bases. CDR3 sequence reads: CASSLSVQRENIQYF. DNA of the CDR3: TGTGCCAGCAGCTTGAGTGTGCAGCGGGAGAACATTCAGTACTTC.

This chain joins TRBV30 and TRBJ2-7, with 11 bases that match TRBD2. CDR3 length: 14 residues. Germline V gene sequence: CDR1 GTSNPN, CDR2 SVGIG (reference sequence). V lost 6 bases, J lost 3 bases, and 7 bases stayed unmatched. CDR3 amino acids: CACQTSGILYEQYF. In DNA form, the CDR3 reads TGTGCCTGCCAGACTAGCGGGATCCTCTACGAGCAGTACTTC.

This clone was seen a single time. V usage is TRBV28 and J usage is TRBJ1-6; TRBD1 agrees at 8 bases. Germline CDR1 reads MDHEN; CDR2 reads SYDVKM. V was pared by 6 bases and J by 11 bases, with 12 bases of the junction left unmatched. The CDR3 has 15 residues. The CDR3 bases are TGTGCCAGCAGGGAAGCGACAGGGGCCACTACACCCCTCCACTTT. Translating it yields CASREATGATTPLHF. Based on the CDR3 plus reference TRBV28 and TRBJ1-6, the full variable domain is DVKVTQSSRYLVKRTGEKVFLECVQDMDHENMFWYRQDPGLGLRLIYFSYDVKMKEKGDIPEGYSVSREKKERFSLILESASTNQTSMYLCASREATGATTPLHFGNGTRLTVT.

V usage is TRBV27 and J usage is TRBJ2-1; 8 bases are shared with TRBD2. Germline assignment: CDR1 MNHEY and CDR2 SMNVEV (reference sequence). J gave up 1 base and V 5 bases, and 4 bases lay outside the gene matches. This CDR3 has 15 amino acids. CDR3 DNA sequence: TGTGCCAGCAGTCCACGGGGGGGATCCTACAATGAGCAGTTCTTC. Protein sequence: CASSPRGGSYNEQFF.

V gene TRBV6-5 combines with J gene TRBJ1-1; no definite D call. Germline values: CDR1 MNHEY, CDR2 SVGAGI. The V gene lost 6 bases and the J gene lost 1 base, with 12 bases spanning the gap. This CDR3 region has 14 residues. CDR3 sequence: CASRRVQKNTEAFF. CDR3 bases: TGTGCCAGCAGGAGGGTACAGAAGAACACTGAAGCTTTCTTT.

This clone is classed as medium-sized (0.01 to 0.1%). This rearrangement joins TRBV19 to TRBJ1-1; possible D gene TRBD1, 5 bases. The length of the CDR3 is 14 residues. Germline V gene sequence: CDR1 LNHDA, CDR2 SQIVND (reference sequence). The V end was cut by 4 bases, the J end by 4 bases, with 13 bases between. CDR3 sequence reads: CASSNKQGGTEAFF. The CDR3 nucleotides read TGTGCCAGTAGTAATAAGCAGGGAGGCACTGAAGCTTTCTTT.

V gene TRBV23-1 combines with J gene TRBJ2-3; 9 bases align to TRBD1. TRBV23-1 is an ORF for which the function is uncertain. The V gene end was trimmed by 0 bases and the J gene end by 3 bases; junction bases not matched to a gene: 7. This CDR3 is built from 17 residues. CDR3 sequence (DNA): TGCGCCAGCAGTCAATCGGAGGGACAGGGTTTGACAGATACGCAGTATTTT. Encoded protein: CASSQSEGQGLTDTQYF.

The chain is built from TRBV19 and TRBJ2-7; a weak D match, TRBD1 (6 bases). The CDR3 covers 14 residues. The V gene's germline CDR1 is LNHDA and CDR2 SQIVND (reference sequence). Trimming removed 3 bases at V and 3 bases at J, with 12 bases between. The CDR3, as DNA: TGTGCCAGTAGTATCTCAGGGGATCGCTACGAGCAGTACTTC. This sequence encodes CASSISGDRYEQYF.

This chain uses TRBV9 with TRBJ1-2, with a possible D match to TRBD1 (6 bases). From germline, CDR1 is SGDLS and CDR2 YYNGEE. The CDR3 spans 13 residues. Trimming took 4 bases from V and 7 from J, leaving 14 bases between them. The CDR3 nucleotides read TGTGCCAGCAGCTCCCTAGGGGGTGCTGGCTACACCTTC. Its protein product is CASSSLGGAGYTF.

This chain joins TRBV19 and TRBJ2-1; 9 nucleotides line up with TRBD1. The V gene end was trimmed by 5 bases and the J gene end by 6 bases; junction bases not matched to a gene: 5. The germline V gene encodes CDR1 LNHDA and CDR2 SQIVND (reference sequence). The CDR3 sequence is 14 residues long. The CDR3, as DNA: TGTGCCAGTAGTGTGCCGGGACAGGGCAATGAGCAGTTCTTC. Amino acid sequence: CASSVPGQGNEQFF.